A single T cell receptor beta chain is shown here with its context. Its cognate antigen is unknown. This record belongs to a study of cytomegalovirus exposure and HLA in healthy donors. Turning to the study itself: Membership in the Caucasian-associated ancestry cluster was found for about 80% of a few hundred genotyped donors.

60 Vbeta and 13 Jbeta primers were used in PCR. Source study methods: Later, an analysis found approximately 80 million unique TCR beta chains, and about 9.9 million of these were shared. Assay used: immunoSEQ multiplex PCR; TCRdb lists only in-frame clones, some missing. V, J and clone size are taken as reported in that table, and D and trimming were inferred from the DNA itself. This table has about 180,000 clones, about 75% appearing once. Study-level findings and limits: Data from an earlier analysis indicated that most TCR beta V segments were productive either about 87% or about 30% of the time. The number of N-insertions in an Asian-associated ancestry cluster was reportedly below the roughly 620-donor mean in a later analysis.

CDR1 and CDR2 (germline): SGHDT, YYEEEE. V shed 4 bases and J 7 bases; nucleotides not matched to a gene: 3. This CDR3 is 15 amino acids long. The sequenced material came from PBMCs. This sequence was found in a female donor in good health and CMV-seronegative. This chain connects TRBV5-6 to TRBJ2-1, with 15 bases identical to TRBD2. This chain's CDR3 is CASSVGLAGGNEQFF. CDR3 DNA: TGTGCCAGCAGCGTGGGACTAGCGGGGGGTAATGAGCAGTTCTTC.